These 30 T cell receptor beta chains share one sample of origin, sequenced in a study of shared clonotypes between healthy human individuals. Sequenced by immunoSEQ multiplex PCR; TCRdb stores in-frame clones only, minus some. The profile shows about 2.1 million clones, 85% to 95% of them singletons. Naive CD8 cells lacked CD45RO, underwent positive selection for CCR7 and left out terminally differentiated effector memory CD45RA+ cells. The sample comprised naive CD8+ T cells from PBMCs. The receptors stem from a man between 18 and 29 years old in good health. Some clones in this sample may be carry-over from other donors' samples.

This clone has only one observation. This chain joins TRBV2 and TRBJ2-7, with 7 bases identical to TRBD1. The CDR3 totals 13 residues. Germline V CDR1 and CDR2: SNHLY, FYNNEI. Trimming took 6 bases from V and 4 from J; bases not matched to a gene: 6. For the CDR3, the DNA is TGTGCCAGCAGGCGGACAGGCAGATACGAGCAGTACTTC. Amino acid sequence: CASRRTGRYEQYF.

The rearrangement uses TRBV28 and TRBJ2-5, with 7 nucleotides matching TRBD2. With V trimmed by 10 bases and J by 3 bases, 14 bases remained unmatched. CDR3 length equals 15 residues. Germline V gene lookup returns CDR1 MDHEN and CDR2 SYDVKM. CDR3 sequence reads: CATDFGIAGKETQYF. The CDR3 region has the DNA TGTGCCACCGACTTTGGGATAGCGGGCAAAGAGACCCAGTACTTC.

This chain connects TRBV9 to TRBJ2-1; 8 nucleotides agree with TRBD2. The length of the CDR3 is 13 residues. Germline lookup yields CDR1 SGDLS and CDR2 YYNGEE. The trim removed 7 bases at V and 6 bases at J, leaving 6 bases unmatched. The CDR3 loop is CASSGGRTNEQFF. CDR3 nucleotides: TGTGCCAGCTCTGGCGGGAGGACCAATGAGCAGTTCTTC. Complete variable domain (other parts from reference TRBV9 and TRBJ2-1): DSGVTQTPKHLITATGQRVTLRCSPRSGDLSVYWYQQSLDQGLQFLIQYYNGEERAKGNILERFSAQQFPDLHSELNLSSLELGDSALYFCASSGGRTNEQFFGPGTRLTVL.

The rearrangement joins TRBV11-2 to TRBJ1-1, with TRBD1 as a possible D gene (6 bases). Trimming pared 7 bases from V and 2 bases from J, leaving 17 bases between. CDR3 size: 15 residues. Looked up from germline, CDR1 is SGHAT and CDR2 is FQNNGV. The DNA for the CDR3 is TGTGCCAGCACCCCGCGTGGGACATCTAACACTGAAGCTTTCTTT. Its translation is CASTPRGTSNTEAFF.

The chain employs TRBV9 and TRBJ2-1, with D maybe TRBD2 (5 bases). The germline CDR1 and CDR2 sequences are SGDLS and YYNGEE. The CDR3 is made up of 13 amino acids. Trimming pared 4 bases from V and 8 bases from J, leaving 13 bases between. The CDR3 protein is CASSSVRGDEQFF. Written as DNA, the CDR3 is TGTGCCAGCAGCTCCGTCCGGGGTGATGAGCAGTTCTTC.

The V call is TRBV9, the J call TRBJ1-1; 7 bases agree with TRBD1. The germline V gene has CDR1 SGDLS and CDR2 YYNGEE. After removal of 0 bases from V and 4 bases from J, the junction contained 6 bases not matched to a gene. The CDR3 length is 15 residues. CDR3 in DNA: TGTGCCAGCAGCGTAGAGGACAGGCTAGGCACTGAAGCTTTCTTT. It codes for CASSVEDRLGTEAFF.

The rearrangement uses TRBV5-1 and TRBJ2-1; 8 bases agree with TRBD2. This CDR3 has 18 amino acids. J lost 9 bases, V lost 4 bases, and 21 bases had no gene match. In germline, CDR1 is SGHRS, CDR2 YFSETQ. The CDR3 region has the DNA TGCGCCAGCAGCCCGGGGAGACCTTGGGGACTAGTGAGGGGTGAGCAGTTCTTC. Residues: CASSPGRPWGLVRGEQFF. Full variable domain (remainder filled in from reference TRBV5-1 and TRBJ2-1): KAGVTQTPRYLIKTRGQQVTLSCSPISGHRSVSWYQQTPGQGLQFLFEYFSETQRNKGNFPGRFSGRQFSNSRSEMNVSTLELGDSALYLCASSPGRPWGLVRGEQFFGPGTRLTVL.

J is TRBJ1-2 and V is TRBV6-1; 8 nucleotides align to TRBD1. Trimming took 0 bases from V and 8 from J; bases not matched to a gene: 14. Germline-derived CDR1 and CDR2 are MNHNS and SASEGT. The CDR3 spans 17 residues. The CDR3 sequence is CASSEALWFDRGKGYTF. DNA for the CDR3: TGTGCCAGCAGTGAAGCTCTTTGGTTTGACAGGGGCAAGGGCTACACCTTC.

The sample holds one count of this clone. The V call is TRBV27, the J call TRBJ1-1; TRBD1 might be the D (6 bases). Trimming cost V 4 bases and J 5 bases, with 11 bases left between them. CDR1 and CDR2 from the germline V gene are MNHEY and SMNVEV (reference sequence). The CDR3 loop spans 13 amino acids. CDR3 coding DNA: TGTGCCAGCAGTTGGGGGGCTATAACTGAAGCTTTCTTT. It specifies CASSWGAITEAFF.

This rearrangement joins TRBV2 to TRBJ2-7; TRBD2 aligns across 7 bases. CDR1 SNHLY and CDR2 FYNNEI come from the germline V gene. The CDR3 extends over 16 amino acids. Trimming removed 7 bases from V and 3 bases from J; junction bases left unmatched: 15. CDR3 protein: CASTDPREAADYEQYF. The CDR3 coding sequence is TGTGCCAGCACCGACCCCCGGGAGGCCGCGGACTACGAGCAGTACTTC.

On this clone itself: The same CDR3 can be traced to other DNA sequences in this sample. V is TRBV5-6 and J is TRBJ1-2; 7 positions agree with TRBD1. Germline lookup yields CDR1 SGHDT and CDR2 YYEEEE. The CDR3 runs to 13 residues. V lost 5 bases and J lost 2; bases outside the gene matches: 3. The CDR3 DNA is TGTGCCAGCAGTAGGGACAGCAACTATGGCTACACCTTC. Translating it yields CASSRDSNYGYTF.

The chain is built from TRBV2 and TRBJ2-3; the D gene is possibly TRBD2 (5 bases). The CDR3 loop spans 16 amino acids. Germline V lookup: CDR1 SNHLY, CDR2 FYNNEI. The germline V and J ends were trimmed by 4 bases and 2 bases, with 16 bases remaining between them. The CDR3 sequence is CASSGWETPHTDTQYF. Here the CDR3 DNA reads TGTGCCAGCAGTGGATGGGAGACCCCTCACACAGATACGCAGTATTTT.

This chain links TRBV28 with TRBJ2-5; the D gene could be TRBD1 or TRBD2 (5 bases each). In germline, CDR1 is MDHEN, CDR2 SYDVKM. This CDR3 has 13 amino acids. Trimming removed 4 bases from V and 1 base from J, with 7 bases in between. In DNA, the CDR3 is TGTGCCAGCAGTTGGGGGTTCCAAGAGACCCAGTACTTC. Amino acids: CASSWGFQETQYF. The full variable domain, rest sourced from reference TRBV28 and TRBJ2-5, is DVKVTQSSRYLVKRTGEKVFLECVQDMDHENMFWYRQDPGLGLRLIYFSYDVKMKEKGDIPEGYSVSREKKERFSLILESASTNQTSMYLCASSWGFQETQYFGPGTRLLVL.

CDR3 loop: CASSRDRGADTIYF. CDR3 in DNA: TGTGCCAGCAGCCGCGATCGGGGTGCGGACACCATATATTTT. The rearrangement links TRBV7-6 to TRBJ1-3, with D unresolved. Trimming left V 5 bases short and J 8 bases short, with 16 bases between. The CDR3 spans 14 residues. In germline, CDR1 is SGHVS, CDR2 FNYEAQ.

This sequence joins TRBV7-6 and TRBJ1-5; TRBD1 is a possible D gene (6 bases). The V and J ends lost 4 bases and 2 bases respectively, with 15 bases between them. Germline CDR1 is SGHVS and CDR2 is FNYEAQ. CDR3 length: 16 amino acids. This chain's CDR3 is CASSSGAGPGNQPQHF. The DNA of the CDR3 is TGTGCCAGCAGCTCGGGGGCGGGGCCGGGCAATCAGCCCCAGCATTTT.

The genes are TRBV28 and TRBJ2-7; D remains unclear. Germline V CDR1 and CDR2: MDHEN, SYDVKM. The ends were cut back, 6 bases at V and 7 bases at J, with 13 bases in the middle. The CDR3 consists of 12 residues. The CDR3 is CASRRSRLEQYF. The CDR3 DNA reads TGTGCCAGCAGACGGAGCCGTTTAGAGCAGTACTTC.

The gene calls are TRBV6-1 and TRBJ1-1; 7 nucleotides line up with TRBD1. The germline CDR1 and CDR2 sequences are MNHNS and SASEGT. V lost 4 bases, J lost 4 bases, and 9 bases stayed unmatched. The CDR3 covers 15 residues. Written as DNA, the CDR3 is TGTGCCAGCAGTGTCAACAGGGGTATGGGCACTGAAGCTTTCTTT. It codes for CASSVNRGMGTEAFF.

The chain is built from TRBV10-2 and TRBJ2-3, with 10 bases that match TRBD2. Per the germline V gene, CDR1 is WSHSY and CDR2 is SAAADI. CDR3 length equals 16 residues. V lost 1 base to trimming and J lost 6 bases; unmatched junction nucleotides: 7. CDR3 nucleotides: TGCGCCAGCAGTGAGTTCCAGCGGGAGGGCCTCGATACGCAGTATTTT. Its protein is CASSEFQREGLDTQYF.

The table lists this clone with a few counts. Other nucleotide sequences from this sample produce the same CDR3. The CDR3 DNA reads as TGTGCCAGCAGTTTATTAGGGGATACGCAGTATTTT. It yields the protein CASSLLGDTQYF. The genes are TRBV27 and TRBJ2-3, with unresolved D. The CDR3 sequence is 12 residues long. Per germline, CDR1 MNHEY and CDR2 SMNVEV (reference sequence). V lost 1 base and J 6 bases, leaving 5 bases between the germline ends.

Of note for this clone: Other DNA variants within this sample encode the same CDR3. The genes are TRBV6-5 and TRBJ2-1, with 7 bases lining up with TRBD2. The V gene end was trimmed by 0 bases and the J gene end by 4 bases; junction bases not matched to a gene: 6. The germline V gene encodes CDR1 MNHEY and CDR2 SVGAGI. The CDR3 sequence is 16 residues long. CDR3 sequence reads: CASSYSLGEGYNEQFF. The CDR3 nucleotides are TGTGCCAGCAGTTACTCGTTGGGGGAGGGTTACAATGAGCAGTTCTTC.

The rearrangement joins TRBV6-5 to TRBJ2-1, with 7 bases identical to TRBD1. This CDR3 has 14 amino acids. CDR1 is MNHEY and CDR2 is SVGAGI in the germline V gene. V was clipped by 5 bases and J by 5 bases; unmatched bases: 6. The CDR3 reads CASSPTGDHNEQFF. The CDR3 coding sequence is TGTGCCAGCAGTCCCACAGGGGACCACAATGAGCAGTTCTTC.

This clone was seen only once. The gene calls are TRBV5-1 and TRBJ2-2, with D unresolved. From germline, CDR1 is SGHRS and CDR2 YFSETQ. V lost 0 bases and J 7 bases, leaving 7 bases between the germline ends. The CDR3 sequence is 13 residues long. The CDR3, as DNA: TGCGCCAGCAGCTTGGCGGGCGGCGGGGAGCTGTTTTTT. Its protein product is CASSLAGGGELFF.

The chain joins TRBV5-1 to TRBJ2-1; 7 bases match TRBD2. Germline V lookup: CDR1 SGHRS, CDR2 YFSETQ. V trimming: 4 bases; J trimming: 4 bases; junction bases outside the gene matches: 14. This CDR3 region has 17 residues. The chain's CDR3 is CASSDLFSSGRYNEQFF. CDR3 in DNA: TGCGCCAGCAGCGACCTTTTTAGTAGCGGGCGTTACAATGAGCAGTTCTTC.

Regarding this clone: Other DNA sequences in the same sample also yield this CDR3. The genes are TRBV7-9 and TRBJ1-2; the D gene is possibly TRBD1 (6 bases). CDR3 length: 14 amino acids. V lost 5 bases, J lost 2 bases, and 12 bases lay in between. Germline V lookup: CDR1 SEHNR, CDR2 FQNEAQ (reference sequence). CDR3 bases: TGTGCCAGCAGCCCAGGACAGATCAACTATGGCTACACCTTC. Its protein product is CASSPGQINYGYTF.

The chain is built from TRBV9 and TRBJ2-7, with D unresolved. The length of the CDR3 is 14 residues. Germline V gene lookup returns CDR1 SGDLS and CDR2 YYNGEE. V was cut by 0 bases and J by 0 bases, with 7 bases left in between. This CDR3 is CASSVEGFSYEQYF. CDR3 in DNA: TGTGCCAGCAGCGTAGAGGGCTTCTCCTACGAGCAGTACTTC.

The chain links TRBV2 to TRBJ1-4; D gene uncertain. The CDR3 has 15 amino acids. Germline CDR1 is SNHLY and CDR2 is FYNNEI. V was cut by 6 bases and J by 3 bases, with 14 bases left in between. The CDR3 loop reads CASSAPAQANEKLFF. The CDR3 DNA sequence: TGTGCCAGCAGCGCCCCGGCGCAGGCTAATGAAAAACTGTTTTTT. Combining the CDR3 with reference TRBV2 and TRBJ1-4 gives the whole variable domain EPEVTQTPSHQVTQMGQEVILRCVPISNHLYFYWYRQILGQKVEFLVSFYNNEISEKSEIFDDQFSVERPDGSNFTLKIRSTKLEDSAMYFCASSAPAQANEKLFFGSGTQLSVL.

The rearrangement joins TRBV11-2 to TRBJ2-1; unclear D gene. This CDR3 contains 17 residues. V was pared by 5 bases and J by 4 bases, with 21 bases between. The germline V gene encodes CDR1 SGHAT and CDR2 FQNNGV. In DNA, the CDR3 is TGTGCCAGCAGCCAGTGGTTGGAAACACGGGTTTACAATGAGCAGTTCTTC. Translated, it gives CASSQWLETRVYNEQFF. Looking up the rest from reference TRBV11-2 and TRBJ2-1 gives the full variable domain: EAGVAQSPRYKIIEKRQSVAFWCNPISGHATLYWYQQILGQGPKLLIQFQNNGVVDDSQLPKDRFSAERLKGVDSTLKIQPAKLEDSAVYLCASSQWLETRVYNEQFFGPGTRLTVL.

The V and J genes are TRBV6-6 and TRBJ2-7; D ambiguous. V shed 2 bases and J shed 2 bases, with 16 bases lying between them. The germline gives CDR1 MNHNY, CDR2 SVGAGI (reference sequence). CDR3 length: 16 amino acids. This CDR3 is CASSYPPGPVTYEQYF. In DNA form, the CDR3 reads TGTGCCAGCAGTTACCCACCGGGCCCTGTTACCTACGAGCAGTACTTC.

The chain is built from TRBV7-3 and TRBJ2-3; D is possibly TRBD1 (5 bases). Germline V gene data show CDR1 as SGHTA and CDR2 as FQGTGA. The V end was cut by 1 base, the J end by 4 bases, with 12 bases between. This CDR3 spans 15 amino acids. The DNA for the CDR3 is TGTGCCAGCAGCTTAATTGGGGAAGGGGCAGATACGCAGTATTTT. Its protein is CASSLIGEGADTQYF.

The chain links TRBV28 to TRBJ1-6; unclear D gene. The CDR3 has 13 amino acids. Germline CDR1 is MDHEN and CDR2 is SYDVKM. The germline V and J ends were trimmed by 5 bases and 7 bases, with 9 bases remaining between them. In DNA form, the CDR3 reads TGTGCCAGCAGTCGGACTGGAAATTCACCCCTCCACTTT. Protein sequence: CASSRTGNSPLHF.